One sample yielded the 6 T cell receptor beta chains listed below, sequenced in a study of control samples from healthy donors and cancer patients. Repertoires were generated with immunoSEQ multiplex PCR, while TCRdb's copy carries only in-frame clones and drops some. The sample consists of about 110,000 clones, more than 85% of them appearing once. Sequenced: blood. The receptors shown here come from a woman aged 50 to 60 in good health.

This clone was detected once. The CDR3 region is CASSRTKGTGSNSPLHF. The CDR3 coding sequence is TGCGCCAGCAGCCGGACAAAAGGGACAGGATCAAATTCACCCCTCCACTTT. The chain recombines TRBV5-1 with TRBJ1-6, with 8 bases fitting TRBD1. V gave up 4 bases and J gave up 7 bases; unmatched junction bases: 13. The CDR3 spans 17 residues. Germline V lookup: CDR1 SGHRS, CDR2 YFSETQ.

Written as DNA, the CDR3 is TGTGCCAGCAGTGTTCAGTCTACTGAGCAGTTCTTC. Residues: CASSVQSTEQFF. This chain uses TRBV2 with TRBJ2-1; unclear D gene. The germline V and J ends were trimmed by 4 bases and 9 bases, with 10 bases remaining between them. The CDR3 runs 12 residues. Germline V gene sequence: CDR1 SNHLY, CDR2 FYNNEI.

The V and J genes are TRBV6-2 or TRBV6-3 and TRBJ2-1; 11 nucleotides agree with TRBD2. CDR1 and CDR2 (germline): MNHEY, SVGEGT. The V and J ends lost 6 bases and 7 bases, in that order; junction bases with no gene match: 11. The CDR3 consists of 16 residues. This CDR3 is CASSLGRLAGWNEQFF. The DNA for the CDR3 is TGTGCCAGCAGCCTGGGGCGACTAGCGGGGTGGAATGAGCAGTTCTTC.

The CDR3 is CASSLASPVKRSQRETQYF. The CDR3 DNA sequence: TGTGCCAGCAGCTTAGCTTCTCCGGTTAAGAGGTCTCAGAGAGAGACCCAGTACTTC. This chain joins TRBV7-8 and TRBJ2-5; D unresolved. The CDR3 runs to 19 residues. Per the germline V gene, CDR1 is SGHVS and CDR2 is FQNEAQ. Trimming took 0 bases from V and 4 from J, leaving 24 bases between them.

V is TRBV2 and J is TRBJ1-1; no definite D call. The V end lost 6 bases, the J end lost 0 bases, and 14 bases lay between the germline ends. CDR1 and CDR2 (germline): SNHLY, FYNNEI. The CDR3 has 15 residues. CDR3 residues: CASRDPRALNTEAFF. The CDR3 DNA sequence: TGTGCCAGCAGGGACCCTCGAGCCCTGAACACTGAAGCTTTCTTT.

The chain combines TRBV11-2 with TRBJ2-1, with TRBD2 matching over 8 bases. V gave up 5 bases and J gave up 10 bases; unmatched junction bases: 19. This CDR3 comprises 17 residues. Germline CDR1 and CDR2: SGHAT and FQNNGV. The CDR3 loop reads CASSPNGAGVGGREQFF. The CDR3, as DNA: TGTGCCAGCAGCCCAAATGGAGCGGGAGTGGGGGGAAGGGAGCAGTTCTTC.